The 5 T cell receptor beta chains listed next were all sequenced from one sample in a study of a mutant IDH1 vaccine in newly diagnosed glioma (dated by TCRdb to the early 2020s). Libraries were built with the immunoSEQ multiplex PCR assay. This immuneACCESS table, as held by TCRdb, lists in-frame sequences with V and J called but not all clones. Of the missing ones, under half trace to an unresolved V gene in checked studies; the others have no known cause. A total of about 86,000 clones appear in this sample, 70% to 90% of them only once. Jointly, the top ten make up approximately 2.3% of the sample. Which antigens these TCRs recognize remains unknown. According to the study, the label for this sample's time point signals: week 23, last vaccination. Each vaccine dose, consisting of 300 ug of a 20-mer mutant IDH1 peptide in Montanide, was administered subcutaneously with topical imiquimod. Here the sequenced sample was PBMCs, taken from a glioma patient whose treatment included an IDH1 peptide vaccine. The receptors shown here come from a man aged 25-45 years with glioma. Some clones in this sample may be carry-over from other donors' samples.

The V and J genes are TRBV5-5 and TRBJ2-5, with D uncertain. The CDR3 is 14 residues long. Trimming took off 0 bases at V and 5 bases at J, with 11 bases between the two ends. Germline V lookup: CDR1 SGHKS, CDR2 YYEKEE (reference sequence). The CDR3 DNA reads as TGTGCCAGCAGCTTGGTGGTGGGCCGCGAGACCCAGTACTTC. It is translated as CASSLVVGRETQYF.

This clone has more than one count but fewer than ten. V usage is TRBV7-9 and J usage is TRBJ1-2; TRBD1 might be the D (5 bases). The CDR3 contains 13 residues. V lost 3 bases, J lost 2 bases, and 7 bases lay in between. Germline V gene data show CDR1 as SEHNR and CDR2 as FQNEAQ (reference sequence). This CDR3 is CASSLQGNYGYTF. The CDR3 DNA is TGTGCCAGCAGCTTGCAGGGCAACTATGGCTACACCTTC.

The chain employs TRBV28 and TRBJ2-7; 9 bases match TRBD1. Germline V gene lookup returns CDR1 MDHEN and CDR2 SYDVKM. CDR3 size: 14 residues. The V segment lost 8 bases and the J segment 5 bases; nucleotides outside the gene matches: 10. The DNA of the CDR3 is TGTGCCAGCCTCCCCGGACAGGGGACCCACGAGCAGTACTTC. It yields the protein CASLPGQGTHEQYF.

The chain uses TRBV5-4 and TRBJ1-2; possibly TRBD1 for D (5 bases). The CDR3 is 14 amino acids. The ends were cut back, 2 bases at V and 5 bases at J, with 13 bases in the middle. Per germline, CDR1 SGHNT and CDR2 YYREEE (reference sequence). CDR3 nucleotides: TGTGCCAGCAGCTTTCCAGGGCTTGGATATGGCTACACCTTC. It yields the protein CASSFPGLGYGYTF.

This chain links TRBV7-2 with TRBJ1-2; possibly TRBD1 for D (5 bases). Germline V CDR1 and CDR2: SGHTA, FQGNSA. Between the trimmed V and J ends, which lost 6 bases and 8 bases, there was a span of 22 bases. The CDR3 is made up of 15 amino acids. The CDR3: CASSPTQVGGMGYTF. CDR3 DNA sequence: TGTGCCAGCAGTCCGACACAGGTGGGAGGGATGGGCTACACCTTC.